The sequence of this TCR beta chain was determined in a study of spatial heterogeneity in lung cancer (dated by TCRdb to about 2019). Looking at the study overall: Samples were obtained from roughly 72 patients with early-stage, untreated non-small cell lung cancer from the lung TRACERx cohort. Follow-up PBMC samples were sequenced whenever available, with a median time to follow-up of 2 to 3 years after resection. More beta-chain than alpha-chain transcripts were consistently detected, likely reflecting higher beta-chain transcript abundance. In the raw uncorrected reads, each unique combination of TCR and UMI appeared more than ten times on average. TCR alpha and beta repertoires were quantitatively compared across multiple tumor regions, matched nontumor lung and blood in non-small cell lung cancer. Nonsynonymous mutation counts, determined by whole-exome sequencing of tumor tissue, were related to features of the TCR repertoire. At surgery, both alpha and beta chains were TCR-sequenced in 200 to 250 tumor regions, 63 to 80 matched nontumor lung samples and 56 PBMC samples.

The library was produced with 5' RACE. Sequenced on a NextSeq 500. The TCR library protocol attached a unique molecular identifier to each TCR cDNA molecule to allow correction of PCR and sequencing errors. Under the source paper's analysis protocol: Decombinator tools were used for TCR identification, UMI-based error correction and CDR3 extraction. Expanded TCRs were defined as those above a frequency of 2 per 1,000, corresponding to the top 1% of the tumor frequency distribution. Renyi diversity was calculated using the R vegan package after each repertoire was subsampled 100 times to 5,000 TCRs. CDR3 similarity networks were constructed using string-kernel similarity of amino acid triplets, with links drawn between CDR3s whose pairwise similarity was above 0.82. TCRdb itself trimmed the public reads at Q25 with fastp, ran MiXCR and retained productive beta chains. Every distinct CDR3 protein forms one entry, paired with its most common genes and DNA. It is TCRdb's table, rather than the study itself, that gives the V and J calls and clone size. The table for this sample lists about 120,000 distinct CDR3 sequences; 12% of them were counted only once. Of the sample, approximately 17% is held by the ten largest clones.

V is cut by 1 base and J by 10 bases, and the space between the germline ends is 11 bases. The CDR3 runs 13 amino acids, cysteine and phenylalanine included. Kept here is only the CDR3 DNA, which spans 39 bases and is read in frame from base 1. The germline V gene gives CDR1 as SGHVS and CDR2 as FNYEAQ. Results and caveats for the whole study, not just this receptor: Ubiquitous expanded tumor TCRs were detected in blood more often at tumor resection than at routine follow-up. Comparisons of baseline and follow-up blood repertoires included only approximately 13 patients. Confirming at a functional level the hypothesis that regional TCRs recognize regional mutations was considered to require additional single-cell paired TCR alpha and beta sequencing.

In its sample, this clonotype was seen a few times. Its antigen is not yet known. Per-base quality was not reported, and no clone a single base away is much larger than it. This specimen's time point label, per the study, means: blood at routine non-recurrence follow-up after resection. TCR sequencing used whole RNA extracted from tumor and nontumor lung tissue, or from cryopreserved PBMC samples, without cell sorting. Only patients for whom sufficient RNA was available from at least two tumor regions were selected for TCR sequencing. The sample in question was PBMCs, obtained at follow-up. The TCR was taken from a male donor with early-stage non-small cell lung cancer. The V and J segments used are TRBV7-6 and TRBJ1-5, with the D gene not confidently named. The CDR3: CASSLEGFVPQHF. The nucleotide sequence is TGTGCCAGCAGCTTAGAAGGGTTCGTCCCCCAGCATTTT.